What follows is one TCR beta chain and its context. These data belong to a study of CD8 T cells in ankylosing spondylitis. TCRdb re-called the 5' RACE reads with MiXCR, one entry per CDR3 protein. The data show about 89,000 distinct CDR3 sequences, with around 30% seen just once and around 56% held by the top ten. The sequence was obtained from a male donor with ankylosing spondylitis or in good health (not recorded which). The sequencing input was blood, either unsorted or a sorted T cell fraction (not recorded which).

Written as DNA, the CDR3 is TGTGCCAGCAGCTATAACAATGAAGGAAACACCATATATTTT. Amino acid sequence: CASSYNNEGNTIYF. The chain is built from TRBV7-9 and TRBJ1-3; D is ambiguous. V shed 4 bases and J shed 4 bases, with 11 bases lying between them. CDR1 and CDR2 from the germline V gene are SEHNR and FQNEAQ (reference sequence). The CDR3 has 14 residues.